These T cell receptor beta chains were read from a single sample in a study of persistence of HIV-infected CD4 T cells. Produced via immunoSEQ multiplex PCR; TCRdb's table is partial and in-frame only. This repertoire shows about 37,000 clones, roughly 87% found once; its top ten account for approximately 1.2%. These receptors have no identified antigens. Sequencing was performed on CD4+ T cells sorted from PBMCs after roughly 18-hour stimulation, taken from a patient who received antiretroviral therapy. Every receptor here comes from an adult man with HIV who was CMV-seropositive. Each CDR3 is given with its conserved first and last residue.

j_call v_call cdr3_aa
TRBJ1-4 TRBV6-6 CASSYLGGVEKLFF
TRBJ2-5 TRBV18 CASSPPRRGEQETQYF
TRBJ1-1 TRBV6-1 CASSVGVAGAMNTEAFF
TRBJ2-2 TRBV7-3 CASSSGRRAELFF
TRBJ1-1 TRBV27 CASSLSFRASNTEAFF
TRBJ2-7 TRBV27 CASSRLAGVSYEQYF
TRBJ2-1 TRBV18 CASSPPGGRQFF
TRBJ1-2 TRBV19 CASSIQGTGVYGYTF
TRBJ1-3 TRBV4-1 CASSQDRQRNTIYF
TRBJ2-6 TRBV14 CASSHALGSFSGANVLTF
TRBJ1-1 TRBV19 CASSLKPGQGGTEAFF
TRBJ1-1 TRBV19 CASSIGSKGNTEAFF
TRBJ1-5 TRBV6-5 CASKPGTGSNQPQHF
TRBJ1-5 TRBV6-5 CASSYSIPREGQPQHF
TRBJ2-4 TRBV19 CASSTGQPSVAKNIQYF
TRBJ2-1 TRBV5-4 CASSAVDNEQFF
TRBJ1-2 TRBV10-1 CASSERGNYGYTF
TRBJ1-1 TRBV7-6 CASSFSRGRDWDTEAFF
TRBJ2-7 TRBV3-1/TRBV3-2 CASSPLGGSHEQYF
TRBJ1-5 TRBV19 CASSIDPIKYSNQPQHF
TRBJ1-4 TRBV5-1 CASSLAPANEKLFF
TRBJ1-2 TRBV6-1 CASSVAPPNGYTF
TRBJ2-1 TRBV2 CASSARGRGANEQFF
TRBJ1-1 TRBV20-1 CSARLSLTAFF
TRBJ2-5 TRBV9 CASSATGHPDPETQYF
TRBJ2-7 TRBV5-1 CASSPGSLGGYEQYF
TRBJ1-5 TRBV29-1 CSVKNSNQPQHF
TRBJ1-4 TRBV29-1 CSVAGTGREKLFF
TRBJ1-5 TRBV4-1 CASSQDISQPQHF
TRBJ1-1 TRBV2 CARKQGRDTEAFF
TRBJ1-4 TRBV7-2 CASSIPGTGGGKLFF
TRBJ2-7 TRBV7-2 CASSLVAGQDSMQYF
TRBJ2-3 TRBV5-1 CASSWTDLSTDTQYF
TRBJ2-7 TRBV3-1/TRBV3-2 CASSQGGGTGAYEQYF
TRBJ1-1 TRBV6-2/TRBV6-3 CASSLPAGFEAFF